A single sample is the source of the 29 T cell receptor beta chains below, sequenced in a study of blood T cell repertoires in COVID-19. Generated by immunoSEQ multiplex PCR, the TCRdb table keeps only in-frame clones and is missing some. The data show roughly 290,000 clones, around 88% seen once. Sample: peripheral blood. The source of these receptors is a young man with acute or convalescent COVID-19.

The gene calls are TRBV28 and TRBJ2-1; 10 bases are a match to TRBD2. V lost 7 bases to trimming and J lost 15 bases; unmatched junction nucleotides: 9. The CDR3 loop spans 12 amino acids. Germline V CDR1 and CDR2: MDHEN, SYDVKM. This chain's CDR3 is CASTKTSGRGFF. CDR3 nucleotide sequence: TGTGCCAGCACAAAAACAAGCGGGAGGGGGTTCTTC.

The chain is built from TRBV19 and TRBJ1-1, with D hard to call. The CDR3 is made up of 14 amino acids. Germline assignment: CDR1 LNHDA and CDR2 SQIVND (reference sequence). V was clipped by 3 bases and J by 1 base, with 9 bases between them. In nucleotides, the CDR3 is TGTGCCAGTAGTATGCGGTACGGGAACACTGAAGCTTTCTTT. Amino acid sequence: CASSMRYGNTEAFF.

CDR3 nucleotide sequence: TGTGCCAGCTCACCCATATCGACAGAGCAGTTCTTC. It is translated as CASSPISTEQFF. The gene calls are TRBV18 and TRBJ2-1; D is unresolved. This CDR3 has 12 residues. V lost 3 bases, J lost 10 bases, and 10 bases lay in between. Germline V gene sequence: CDR1 KGHSH, CDR2 LQKENI.

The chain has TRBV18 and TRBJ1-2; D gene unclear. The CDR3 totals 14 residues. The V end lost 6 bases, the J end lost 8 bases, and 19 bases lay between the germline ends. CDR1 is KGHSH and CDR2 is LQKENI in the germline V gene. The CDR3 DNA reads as TGTGCCAGCTCCAGACTTGAAGGCGGTGAAGGCTACACCTTC. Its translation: CASSRLEGGEGYTF.

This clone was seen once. CDR3 in DNA: TGTGCCAGTAGTATATATGGGCTAGCGGGGGGCCCCGGGGAGCTGTTTTTT. Translated: CASSIYGLAGGPGELFF. This chain links TRBV19 with TRBJ2-2; 11 nucleotides line up with TRBD2. The CDR3 consists of 17 residues. Germline values: CDR1 LNHDA, CDR2 SQIVND (reference sequence). The V and J ends lost 2 bases and 6 bases, in that order; junction bases with no gene match: 8.

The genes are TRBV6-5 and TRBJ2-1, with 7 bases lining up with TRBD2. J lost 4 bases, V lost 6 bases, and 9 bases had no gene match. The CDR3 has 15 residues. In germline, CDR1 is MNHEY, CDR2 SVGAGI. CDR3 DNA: TGTGCCAGCAGCGTTTCGGGAGGCCGGTACAATGAGCAGTTCTTC. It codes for CASSVSGGRYNEQFF.

The CDR3 region has the DNA TGTGCCAGCTCCCCTCGGGCTAGCGGGAGAACAGATACGCAGTATTTT. Its translation: CASSPRASGRTDTQYF. The rearrangement uses TRBV5-4 and TRBJ2-3; 10 nucleotides agree with TRBD2. V was clipped by 7 bases and J by 3 bases; unmatched bases: 11. CDR1 is SGHNT, CDR2 YYREEE, per germline (reference sequence). The CDR3 contains 16 residues.

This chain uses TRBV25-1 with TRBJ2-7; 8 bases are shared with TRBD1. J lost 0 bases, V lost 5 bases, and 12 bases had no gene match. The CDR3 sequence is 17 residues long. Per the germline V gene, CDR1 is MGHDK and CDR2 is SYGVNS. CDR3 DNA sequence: TGTGCCAGCAGTTCTCCTATTGGGGGACAGGACTCCTACGAGCAGTACTTC. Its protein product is CASSSPIGGQDSYEQYF.

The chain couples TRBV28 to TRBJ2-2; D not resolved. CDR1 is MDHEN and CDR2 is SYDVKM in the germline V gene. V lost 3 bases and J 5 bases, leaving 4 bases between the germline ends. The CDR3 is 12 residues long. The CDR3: CASSLRTGELFF. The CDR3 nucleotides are TGTGCCAGCAGTTTGCGTACCGGGGAGCTGTTTTTT.

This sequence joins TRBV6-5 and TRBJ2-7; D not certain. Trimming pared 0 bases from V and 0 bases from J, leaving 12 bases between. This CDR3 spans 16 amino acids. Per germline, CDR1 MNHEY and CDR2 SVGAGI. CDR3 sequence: CASSYSQASSSYEQYF. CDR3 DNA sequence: TGTGCCAGCAGTTACTCGCAGGCTTCGAGCTCCTACGAGCAGTACTTC.

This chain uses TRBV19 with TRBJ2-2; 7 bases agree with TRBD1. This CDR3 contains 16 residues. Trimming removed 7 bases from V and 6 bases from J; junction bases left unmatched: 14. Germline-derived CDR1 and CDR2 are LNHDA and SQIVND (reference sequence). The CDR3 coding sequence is TGTGCCAGTACACCCCTGGGACAGACTCTTCCCGGGGAGCTGTTTTTT. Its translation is CASTPLGQTLPGELFF.

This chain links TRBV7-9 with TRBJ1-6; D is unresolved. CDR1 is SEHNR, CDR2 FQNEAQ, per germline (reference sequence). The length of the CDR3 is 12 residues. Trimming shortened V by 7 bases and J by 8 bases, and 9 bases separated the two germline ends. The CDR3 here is CASTKADSPLHF. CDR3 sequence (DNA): TGTGCCAGCACCAAAGCCGATTCACCCCTCCACTTT.

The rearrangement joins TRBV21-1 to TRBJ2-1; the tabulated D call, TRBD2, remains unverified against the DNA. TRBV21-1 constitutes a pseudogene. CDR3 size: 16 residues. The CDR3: CASSKQIGTSGNEQFF. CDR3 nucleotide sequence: TGTGCCAGCAGCAAGCAGATCGGGACTAGCGGCAATGAGCAGTTCTTC.

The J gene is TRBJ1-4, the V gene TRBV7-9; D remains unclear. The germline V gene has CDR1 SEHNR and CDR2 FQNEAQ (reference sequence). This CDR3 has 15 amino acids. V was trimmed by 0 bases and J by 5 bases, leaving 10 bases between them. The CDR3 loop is CASSLASSVNEKLFF. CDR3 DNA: TGTGCCAGCAGCTTAGCTTCGAGTGTAAATGAAAAACTGTTTTTT.

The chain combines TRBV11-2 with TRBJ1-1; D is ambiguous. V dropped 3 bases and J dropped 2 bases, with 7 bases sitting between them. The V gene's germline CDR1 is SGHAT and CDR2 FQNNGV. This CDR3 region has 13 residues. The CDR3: CASSLKRNTEAFF. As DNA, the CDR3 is TGTGCCAGCAGCTTGAAGAGAAACACTGAAGCTTTCTTT.

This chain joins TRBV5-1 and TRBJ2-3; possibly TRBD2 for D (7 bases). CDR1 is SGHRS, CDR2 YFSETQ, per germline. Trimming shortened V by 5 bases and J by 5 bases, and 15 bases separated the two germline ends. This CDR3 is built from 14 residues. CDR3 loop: CASSLGGEGDTQYF. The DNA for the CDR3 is TGCGCCAGCAGTTTAGGGGGGGAAGGAGATACGCAGTATTTT.

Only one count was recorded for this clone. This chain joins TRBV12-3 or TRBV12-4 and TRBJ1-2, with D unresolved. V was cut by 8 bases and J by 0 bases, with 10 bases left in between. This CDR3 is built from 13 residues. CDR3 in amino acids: CASSARTNYGYTF. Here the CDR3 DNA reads TGTGCCAGCTCGGCGAGGACTAACTATGGCTACACCTTC.

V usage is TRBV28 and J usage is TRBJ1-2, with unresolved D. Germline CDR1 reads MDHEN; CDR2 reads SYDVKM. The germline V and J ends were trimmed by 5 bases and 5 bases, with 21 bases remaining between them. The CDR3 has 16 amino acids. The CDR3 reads CASSLPGAPGWYGYTF. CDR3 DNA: TGTGCCAGCAGTCTGCCGGGAGCTCCTGGATGGTATGGCTACACCTTC.

The DNA of the CDR3 is TGTGCCAGCAGCCTAGGCCCAGGACAGGGAGGCAATCAGCCCCAGCATTTT. Translating gives CASSLGPGQGGNQPQHF. J is TRBJ1-5 and V is TRBV28; 8 positions match TRBD1. V lost 6 bases, J lost 2 bases, and 12 bases stayed unmatched. This CDR3 has 17 amino acids. The germline V gene has CDR1 MDHEN and CDR2 SYDVKM.

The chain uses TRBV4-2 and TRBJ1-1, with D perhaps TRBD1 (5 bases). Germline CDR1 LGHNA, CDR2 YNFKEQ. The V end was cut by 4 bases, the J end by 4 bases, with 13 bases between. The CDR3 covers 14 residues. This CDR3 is CASSPLGGATEAFF. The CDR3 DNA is TGTGCCAGCAGCCCCTTGGGAGGGGCCACTGAAGCTTTCTTT.

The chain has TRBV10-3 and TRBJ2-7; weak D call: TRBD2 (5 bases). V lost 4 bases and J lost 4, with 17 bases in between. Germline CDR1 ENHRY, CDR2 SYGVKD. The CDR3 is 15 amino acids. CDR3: CAISATGSYRYEQYF. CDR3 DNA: TGTGCCATCAGTGCGACGGGAAGTTATCGGTACGAGCAGTACTTC.

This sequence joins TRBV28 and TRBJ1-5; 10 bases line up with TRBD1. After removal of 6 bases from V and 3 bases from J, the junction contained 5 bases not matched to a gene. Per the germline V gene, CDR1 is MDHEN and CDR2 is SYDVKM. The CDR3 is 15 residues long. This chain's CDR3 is CASSYGTGVNQPQHF. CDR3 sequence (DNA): TGTGCCAGCAGCTACGGGACAGGGGTCAATCAGCCCCAGCATTTT.

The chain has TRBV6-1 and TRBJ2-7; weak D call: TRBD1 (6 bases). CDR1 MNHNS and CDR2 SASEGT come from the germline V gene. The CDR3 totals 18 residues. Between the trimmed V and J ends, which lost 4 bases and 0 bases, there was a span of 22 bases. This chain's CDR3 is CASSVTGSFLRSSYEQYF. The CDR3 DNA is TGTGCCAGCAGTGTTACAGGGTCTTTTCTCCGGAGCTCCTACGAGCAGTACTTC.

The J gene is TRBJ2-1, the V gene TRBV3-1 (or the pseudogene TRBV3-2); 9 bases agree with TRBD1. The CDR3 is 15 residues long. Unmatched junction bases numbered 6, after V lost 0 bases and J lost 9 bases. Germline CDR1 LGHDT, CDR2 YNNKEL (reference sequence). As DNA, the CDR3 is TGTGCCAGCAGCCAAGATGGTGGGGGACAGGGTGAGCAGTTCTTC. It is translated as CASSQDGGGQGEQFF.

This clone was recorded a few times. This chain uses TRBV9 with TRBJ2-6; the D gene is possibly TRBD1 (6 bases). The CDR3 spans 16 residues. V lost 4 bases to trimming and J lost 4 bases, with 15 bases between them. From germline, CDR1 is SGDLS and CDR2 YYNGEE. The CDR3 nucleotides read TGTGCCAGCAGCCCTACCAGGGGTTCCGGGGCCAACGTCCTGACTTTC. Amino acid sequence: CASSPTRGSGANVLTF.

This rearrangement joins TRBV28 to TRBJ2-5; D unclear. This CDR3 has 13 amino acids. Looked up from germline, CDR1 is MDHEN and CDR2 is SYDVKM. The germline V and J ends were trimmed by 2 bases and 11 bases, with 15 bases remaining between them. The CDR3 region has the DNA TGTGCCAGCAGTTTAGGTAGCAAACGACGGCAGTACTTC. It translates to CASSLGSKRRQYF.

The CDR3 nucleotides are TGTGCCAGCAGTTCCGGACTAGCGGGGGCGGAGACCCAGTACTTC. This codes for CASSSGLAGAETQYF. This sequence joins TRBV6-6 and TRBJ2-5; 13 bases align to TRBD2. V dropped 4 bases and J dropped 5; count of bases not matched to a gene: 4. Germline-derived CDR1 and CDR2 are MNHNY and SVGAGI (reference sequence). The CDR3 extends over 15 amino acids.

CDR3 in DNA: TGTGCCAGTTCAAGCGGGCGCTCCACAGATACGCAGTATTTT. Translation gives CASSSGRSTDTQYF. The chain couples TRBV9 to TRBJ2-3; tentatively, D is TRBD2 (6 bases). Trimming cost V 8 bases and J 2 bases, with 15 bases left between them. From germline, CDR1 is SGDLS and CDR2 YYNGEE. There are 14 residues in the CDR3.

CDR3 sequence (DNA): TGTGCCAGCAGCGGAAGGGGTAACTATGGCTACACCTTC. It yields the protein CASSGRGNYGYTF. V and J are TRBV11-2 and TRBJ1-2, with D possibly being TRBD1 (5 bases). This CDR3 spans 13 amino acids. Germline V lookup: CDR1 SGHAT, CDR2 FQNNGV. Deletions cut 5 bases from V and 1 base from J, with 8 bases between. Supplemented by reference TRBV11-2 and TRBJ1-2, the full variable domain reads EAGVAQSPRYKIIEKRQSVAFWCNPISGHATLYWYQQILGQGPKLLIQFQNNGVVDDSQLPKDRFSAERLKGVDSTLKIQPAKLEDSAVYLCASSGRGNYGYTFGSGTRLTVV.